This T cell receptor (beta chain) was sequenced for a study of OX40 agonist ivuxolimab in advanced cancers. For the study at large: The mean age was around 56 years, ranging from about 23 to 79, with 82.7% of participants male.

Trimming at V came to 2 bases and at J to 2 bases, leaving 5 bases not matched to a gene. The CDR3 is 16 amino acids. Germline V gene data show CDR1 as SEHNR and CDR2 as FQNEAQ (reference sequence). Sequenced by immunoSEQ multiplex PCR; TCRdb stores in-frame clones only, minus some. This sample has fewer than 65,000 clones, with about 94% found just once. The study sampled blood at baseline, cycle 4 day 1, and cycle 7 day 1. The chain combines TRBV7-9 with TRBJ2-2, with 7 bases fitting TRBD2. This clonotype originated in an adult with an advanced solid tumor such as melanoma, head and neck, liver or kidney cancer. Here the sequenced sample was CD4+ or CD8+ T cells sorted from blood, taken in a trial of the OX40 agonist ivuxolimab. The CDR3 sequence is CASSLYGGSNTGELFF. CDR3 DNA: TGTGCCAGCAGCTTATATGGCGGGAGTAACACCGGGGAGCTGTTTTTT.